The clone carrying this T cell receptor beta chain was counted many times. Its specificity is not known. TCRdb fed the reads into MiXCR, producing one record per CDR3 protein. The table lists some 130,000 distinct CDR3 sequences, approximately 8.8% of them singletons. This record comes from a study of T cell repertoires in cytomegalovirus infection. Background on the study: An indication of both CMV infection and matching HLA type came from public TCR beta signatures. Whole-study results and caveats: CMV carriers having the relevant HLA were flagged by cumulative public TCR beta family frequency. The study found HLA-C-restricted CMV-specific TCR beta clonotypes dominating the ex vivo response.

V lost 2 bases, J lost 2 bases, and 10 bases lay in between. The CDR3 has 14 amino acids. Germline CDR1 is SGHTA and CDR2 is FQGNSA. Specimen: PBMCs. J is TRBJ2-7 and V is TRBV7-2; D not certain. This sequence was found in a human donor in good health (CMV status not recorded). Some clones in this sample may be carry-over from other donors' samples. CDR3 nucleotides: TGTGCCAGCAGCTTAAATAGCCCTACCTACGAGCAGTACTTC. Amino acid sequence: CASSLNSPTYEQYF. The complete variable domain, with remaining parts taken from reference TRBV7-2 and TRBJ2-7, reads GAGVSQSPSNKVTEKGKDVELRCDPISGHTALYWYRQSLGQGLEFLIYFQGNSAPDKSGLPSDRFSAERTGGSVSTLTIQRTQQEDSAVYLCASSLNSPTYEQYFGPGTRLTVT.